Following are 3 T cell receptor beta chains from one sample sequenced in a study of blood T cell repertoires in COVID-19. The data were produced by immunoSEQ multiplex PCR, yet TCRdb's version contains in-frame clones alone and is incomplete. This table holds some 160,000 clones, about 85% found once. Sequencing was carried out using peripheral blood. These receptors originate from a man aged 65-85 years who had recovered from COVID-19.

This clone has only one observation. The same CDR3 is also encoded by other DNA sequences in this sample. The CDR3 nucleotides read TGCAGCGTTGGACAGGGGGCTTACGAGCAGTACTTC. Protein product: CSVGQGAYEQYF. The chain recombines TRBV29-1 with TRBJ2-7; 10 bases align to TRBD1. The V gene end was trimmed by 4 bases and the J gene end by 4 bases; junction bases not matched to a gene: 1. This CDR3 is built from 12 residues. Germline V lookup: CDR1 SQVTM, CDR2 ANQGSEA.

In its sample, this clone was seen a few times. The chain employs TRBV12-5 and TRBJ2-1; TRBD2 aligns across 8 bases. J gave up 9 bases and V 5 bases, and 12 bases lay outside the gene matches. The V gene's germline CDR1 is LGHNT and CDR2 FRNRAP. The length of the CDR3 is 15 residues. The CDR3 sequence: CASGQGLATHGEQFF. As DNA, the CDR3 is TGTGCTAGTGGTCAAGGACTAGCCACACACGGTGAGCAGTTCTTC.

V gene TRBV5-1 combines with J gene TRBJ2-1; TRBD1 aligns across 11 bases. The CDR3 has 15 residues. The germline CDR1 and CDR2 sequences are SGHRS and YFSETQ. Trimming cost V 5 bases and J 4 bases; bases outside gene matches: 5. CDR3 amino acids: CASRPGQGAYNEQFF. The CDR3 coding sequence is TGCGCCAGCAGACCCGGACAGGGGGCGTACAATGAGCAGTTCTTC.